A single sample gave rise to the 11 T cell receptor beta chains below, sequenced in a study of blood T cell repertoires in COVID-19. TCRdb keeps only in-frame clones here, not all; method: immunoSEQ multiplex PCR. The sample holds a few hundred thousand clones, roughly 87% seen once. The specimen was peripheral blood. The source is a man aged 50-60 years with active or convalescent COVID-19.

This clone was recorded a few times. The gene calls are TRBV3-1 (or the pseudogene TRBV3-2) and TRBJ2-1; tentative D call: TRBD2 (5 bases). The V end was cut by 1 base, the J end by 12 bases, with 10 bases between. The length of the CDR3 is 12 residues. Germline V gene lookup returns CDR1 LGHDT and CDR2 YNNKEL (reference sequence). CDR3 DNA sequence: TGTGCCAGCAGCCAAGCCGGGGTAGGGCAGTTCTTC. Translation: CASSQAGVGQFF.

J is TRBJ1-5 and V is TRBV28, with D unresolved. The CDR3 totals 15 residues. Germline CDR1 and CDR2: MDHEN and SYDVKM. Trimming cost V 1 base and J 2 bases, with 9 bases left between them. In DNA, the CDR3 is TGTGCCAGCAGTTTATACGAGGGAGGCAATCAGCCCCAGCATTTT. This sequence encodes CASSLYEGGNQPQHF.

V is TRBV28 and J is TRBJ1-4; 8 bases are a match to TRBD1. Looked up from germline, CDR1 is MDHEN and CDR2 is SYDVKM. The CDR3 sequence is 15 residues long. Trimming took 2 bases from V and 6 from J; bases not matched to a gene: 5. Written as DNA, the CDR3 is TGTGCCAGCAGTTTAGACGGGACAGGTGATGAAAAACTGTTTTTT. Protein product: CASSLDGTGDEKLFF.

The chain combines TRBV28 with TRBJ1-1; D unclear. The germline V gene encodes CDR1 MDHEN and CDR2 SYDVKM. V lost 0 bases and J 2 bases, leaving 4 bases between the germline ends. The CDR3 is 13 residues long. CDR3 nucleotide sequence: TGTGCCAGCAGTTTATGGACAAACACTGAAGCTTTCTTT. Translated, it gives CASSLWTNTEAFF. The full variable domain, in which reference TRBV28 and TRBJ1-1 provide the parts outside the CDR3, is DVKVTQSSRYLVKRTGEKVFLECVQDMDHENMFWYRQDPGLGLRLIYFSYDVKMKEKGDIPEGYSVSREKKERFSLILESASTNQTSMYLCASSLWTNTEAFFGQGTRLTVV.

This clone came up a few times. The chain couples TRBV6-1 to TRBJ2-3; D is unresolved. The CDR3 runs 17 residues. Between the trimmed V and J ends, which lost 0 bases and 4 bases, there was a span of 17 bases. In germline, CDR1 is MNHNS, CDR2 SASEGT. The CDR3 sequence: CASSEAIMTFRPDTQYF. CDR3 DNA: TGTGCCAGCAGTGAAGCCATTATGACATTTCGGCCAGATACGCAGTATTTT.

The rearrangement joins TRBV14 to TRBJ2-2, with 10 positions matching TRBD1. Germline trimming cut 8 bases from V and 2 bases from J; bases unmatched to any gene: 2. Per germline, CDR1 SGHDN and CDR2 FVKESK. This CDR3 has 14 amino acids. DNA for the CDR3: TGTGCCAGCCGACAGGGGGCTAACACCGGGGAGCTGTTTTTT. Protein: CASRQGANTGELFF.

A few counts support this clone. The same CDR3 arises from other DNA sequences in this sample as well. The rearrangement joins TRBV27 to TRBJ2-5; no clear D gene. Trimming shortened V by 3 bases and J by 2 bases, and 7 bases separated the two germline ends. Per the germline V gene, CDR1 is MNHEY and CDR2 is SMNVEV (reference sequence). This CDR3 is 13 amino acids long. The CDR3 bases are TGTGCCAGCAGTTTCCGCGGTCAAGAGACCCAGTACTTC. Its translation: CASSFRGQETQYF.

This clone was observed a few times. The J gene is TRBJ2-7, the V gene TRBV5-4, with D possibly being TRBD2 (5 bases). The germline V gene has CDR1 SGHNT and CDR2 YYREEE (reference sequence). This CDR3 is built from 14 residues. With 4 bases removed from V and 0 bases from J, the gap between germline ends came to 11 bases. CDR3 protein: CASSGGVRSYEQYF. In nucleotides, the CDR3 is TGTGCCAGCAGCGGAGGCGTGCGCTCCTACGAGCAGTACTTC.

The CDR3 is CASSLENRGPYNEQFF. In DNA, the CDR3 is TGTGCCAGCAGCTTAGAAAACAGGGGTCCTTACAATGAGCAGTTCTTC. J is TRBJ2-1 and V is TRBV7-8, with TRBD1 identical over 7 bases. The CDR3 is made up of 16 amino acids. The germline V gene has CDR1 SGHVS and CDR2 FQNEAQ. The V segment lost 1 base and the J segment 4 bases; nucleotides outside the gene matches: 7.

This clone is a singleton in its sample. This sequence joins TRBV5-1 and TRBJ1-2; 9 bases map to TRBD1. From germline, CDR1 is SGHRS and CDR2 YFSETQ. V shed 2 bases, J shed 7 bases, and the junction held 9 bases outside the gene matches. CDR3 length: 15 amino acids. For the CDR3, the DNA is TGCGCCAGCAGCTTTTCCGGGACAGGGAGCGGTGGCTACACCTTC. Translating it yields CASSFSGTGSGGYTF.

The V gene is TRBV30, the J gene TRBJ2-5, with 13 bases fitting TRBD2. Germline CDR1 GTSNPN, CDR2 SVGIG (reference sequence). Trimming removed 8 bases from V and 3 bases from J; junction bases left unmatched: 6. CDR3 length: 14 residues. The CDR3 DNA reads as TGTGCCCGGAATGGACTAGCGGGGGAAGAGACCCAGTACTTC. It codes for CARNGLAGEETQYF.